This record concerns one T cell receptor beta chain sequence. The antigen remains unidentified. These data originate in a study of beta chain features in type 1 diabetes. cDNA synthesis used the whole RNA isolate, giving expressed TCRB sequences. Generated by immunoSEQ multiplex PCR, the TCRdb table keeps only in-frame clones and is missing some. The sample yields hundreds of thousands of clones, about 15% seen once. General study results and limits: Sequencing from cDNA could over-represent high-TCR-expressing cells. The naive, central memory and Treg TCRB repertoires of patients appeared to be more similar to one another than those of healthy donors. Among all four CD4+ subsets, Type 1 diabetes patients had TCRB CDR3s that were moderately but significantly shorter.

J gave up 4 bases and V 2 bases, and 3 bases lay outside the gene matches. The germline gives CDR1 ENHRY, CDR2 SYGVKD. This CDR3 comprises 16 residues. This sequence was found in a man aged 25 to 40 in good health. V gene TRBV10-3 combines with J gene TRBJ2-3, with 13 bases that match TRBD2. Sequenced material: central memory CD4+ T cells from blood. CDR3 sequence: CAISETSGGVSDTQYF. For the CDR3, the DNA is TGTGCCATCAGTGAGACTAGCGGGGGGGTATCAGATACGCAGTATTTT.